These T cell receptor beta chains were read from a single sample in a study of blood T cell repertoires in COVID-19. Sequencing was performed with immunoSEQ multiplex PCR; in TCRdb, only in-frame clones are kept and a portion is missing. The table shows 85,000 to 130,000 clones, with about four fifths occurring only once. Material: peripheral blood. Receptor source: a man aged 55-75 years with acute or convalescent COVID-19. Each CDR3 is given with its conserved first and last residue. The order of the fields is D gene, clone size, V gene, J gene, CDR3 DNA, CDR3 protein. A D gene is named only where the DNA matches it firmly. Clone sizes are given selectively: once, few, many, or a class where the clone is expanded.

d_call: TRBD2; clone_size: -; v_call: TRBV23-1; j_call: TRBJ2-5; cdr3_nt: TGCGCCAGCAGTCCCCTGGGGCGGGGGGACCTCCAAGAGACCCAGTACTTC; cdr3_aa: CASSPLGRGDLQETQYF
d_call: -; clone_size: -; v_call: TRBV6-5; j_call: TRBJ2-4; cdr3_nt: TGTGCCAGCAGCCCGGCCAAAAACATTCAGTACTTC; cdr3_aa: CASSPAKNIQYF
d_call: -; clone_size: few; v_call: TRBV30; j_call: TRBJ1-5; cdr3_nt: TGTGCCTGGAGCGGAGGGGGGGATCAGCCCCAGCATTTT; cdr3_aa: CAWSGGGDQPQHF
d_call: -; clone_size: -; v_call: TRBV27; j_call: TRBJ2-1; cdr3_nt: TGTGCCAGCAGTTCGAGGGGGGCTAGCGGTTACAATGAGCAGTTCTTC; cdr3_aa: CASSSRGASGYNEQFF
d_call: TRBD1; clone_size: few; v_call: TRBV6-6; j_call: TRBJ2-7; cdr3_nt: TGTGCCAGCACCTCCGGGACAGGGGGCTTCCACGAGCAGTACTTC; cdr3_aa: CASTSGTGGFHEQYF
d_call: -; clone_size: -; v_call: TRBV11-3; j_call: TRBJ2-1; cdr3_nt: TGTGCCAGCAGCTTAGCCTCTACAGGGAGCTCCTACAATGAGCAGTTCTTC; cdr3_aa: CASSLASTGSSYNEQFF
d_call: TRBD1; clone_size: -; v_call: TRBV5-1; j_call: TRBJ1-4; cdr3_nt: TGCGCCAGCAGCCTAGACAGGGCCCGTAATGAAAAACTGTTTTTT; cdr3_aa: CASSLDRARNEKLFF
d_call: -; clone_size: -; v_call: TRBV2; j_call: TRBJ2-3; cdr3_nt: TGTGCCAGCAGTGAAGCGAGAGGCCGGGCAGATACGCAGTATTTT; cdr3_aa: CASSEARGRADTQYF
d_call: -; clone_size: -; v_call: TRBV4-1; j_call: TRBJ1-2; cdr3_nt: TGCGCCAGCAGCCAAGATGTCCCGGGACACGTCTATGGCTACACCTTC; cdr3_aa: CASSQDVPGHVYGYTF
d_call: -; clone_size: -; v_call: TRBV6-5; j_call: TRBJ1-1; cdr3_nt: TGTGCCCCGAGCGCAGGGTCCACTGAAGCTTTCTTT; cdr3_aa: CAPSAGSTEAFF
d_call: -; clone_size: -; v_call: TRBV6-5; j_call: TRBJ1-1; cdr3_nt: TGTGCCAGCAGCCTACAGGGTACTGAAGCTTTCTTT; cdr3_aa: CASSLQGTEAFF
d_call: -; clone_size: -; v_call: TRBV7-6; j_call: TRBJ2-5; cdr3_nt: TGTGCCAGCAGCTTAGATCCGGGTACAGAGACCCAGTACTTC; cdr3_aa: CASSLDPGTETQYF
d_call: -; clone_size: -; v_call: TRBV5-1; j_call: TRBJ1-2; cdr3_nt: TGCGCCAGCAGCTGGGGGGTGTTCTATGGCTACACCTTC; cdr3_aa: CASSWGVFYGYTF
d_call: -; clone_size: -; v_call: TRBV6-5; j_call: TRBJ1-5; cdr3_nt: TGTGCCAGCAGCTACCAGGAGGGTCAGCCCCAGCATTTT; cdr3_aa: CASSYQEGQPQHF
d_call: -; clone_size: -; v_call: TRBV4-2; j_call: TRBJ2-1; cdr3_nt: TGTGCCAGCAGCCAAGATTTCCAGCGGCCCTGGGATGAGCAGTTCTTC; cdr3_aa: CASSQDFQRPWDEQFF
d_call: TRBD1; clone_size: -; v_call: TRBV6-4; j_call: TRBJ1-6; cdr3_nt: TGTGCCAGCAGTGTCCCGGGACAGAGGGAATCACCCCTCCACTTT; cdr3_aa: CASSVPGQRESPLHF
d_call: -; clone_size: -; v_call: TRBV27; j_call: TRBJ2-6; cdr3_nt: TGTGCCAGCAGTTCCCCGAGGGTCGGGGCCAACGTCCTGACTTTC; cdr3_aa: CASSSPRVGANVLTF
d_call: TRBD1; clone_size: -; v_call: TRBV19; j_call: TRBJ1-2; cdr3_nt: TGTGCCAGTACCAAGGGACAGGGGGCGGGCTATGGCTACACCTTC; cdr3_aa: CASTKGQGAGYGYTF
d_call: TRBD1; clone_size: -; v_call: TRBV2; j_call: TRBJ1-4; cdr3_nt: TGTGCCAGCAGTCGTGACAGGGGTGATGAAAAACTGTTTTTT; cdr3_aa: CASSRDRGDEKLFF
d_call: -; clone_size: once; v_call: TRBV7-3; j_call: TRBJ1-1; cdr3_nt: TGTGCCAGCAGCCTTCGGCAGGCCGGGGACACTGAAGCTTTCTTT; cdr3_aa: CASSLRQAGDTEAFF
d_call: -; clone_size: -; v_call: TRBV19; j_call: TRBJ2-5; cdr3_nt: TGTGCCAGTAGTACTCTAGCGCAAGAGACCCAGTACTTC; cdr3_aa: CASSTLAQETQYF
d_call: TRBD2; clone_size: -; v_call: TRBV10-3; j_call: TRBJ2-1; cdr3_nt: TGTGCCATCAGTGAGCCTTTAGCGGGGGCAGGGGATGAGCAGTTCTTC; cdr3_aa: CAISEPLAGAGDEQFF
d_call: TRBD1; clone_size: -; v_call: TRBV6-5; j_call: TRBJ1-1; cdr3_nt: TGTGCCAGCAGTACCGGACAGGGCATGAACACTGAAGCTTTCTTT; cdr3_aa: CASSTGQGMNTEAFF
d_call: TRBD1; clone_size: few; v_call: TRBV5-6; j_call: TRBJ2-1; cdr3_nt: TGTGCCAGCAGCTCGACAGGGATTCAGTTCTTC; cdr3_aa: CASSSTGIQFF
d_call: -; clone_size: -; v_call: TRBV5-8; j_call: TRBJ2-1; cdr3_nt: TGTGCCAGCAGCTTGGGACATAGCTCCTACAATGAGCAGTTCTTC; cdr3_aa: CASSLGHSSYNEQFF
d_call: TRBD1; clone_size: -; v_call: TRBV28; j_call: TRBJ1-1; cdr3_nt: TGTGCCAGCCTGGGGCAGGGGGCCCCGAACACTGAAGCTTTCTTT; cdr3_aa: CASLGQGAPNTEAFF
d_call: -; clone_size: once; v_call: TRBV4-1; j_call: TRBJ2-7; cdr3_nt: TGCGCCAGCAGCCAAGTGGGAGGTTCGACGGGCGATAGCTCCTACGAGCAGTACTTC; cdr3_aa: CASSQVGGSTGDSSYEQYF
d_call: -; clone_size: -; v_call: TRBV19; j_call: TRBJ2-1; cdr3_nt: TGTGCCAGTAGTGATCTGGGGGGAACCTACAATGAGCAGTTCTTC; cdr3_aa: CASSDLGGTYNEQFF
d_call: -; clone_size: -; v_call: TRBV28; j_call: TRBJ1-5; cdr3_nt: TGTGCCACCGGGACTGGGGGACAGCCCCAGCATTTT; cdr3_aa: CATGTGGQPQHF
d_call: -; clone_size: -; v_call: TRBV21-1; j_call: TRBJ1-4; cdr3_nt: TGTGCCAGTCGACAGGGGAGGGTCGGAGCAACTAATGAAAAACTGTTTTTT; cdr3_aa: CASRQGRVGATNEKLFF
d_call: TRBD1; clone_size: -; v_call: TRBV3-1/TRBV3-2; j_call: TRBJ1-5; cdr3_nt: TGTGCCAGCAGCCCTTGGACAGGTGATCAGCCCCAGCATTTT; cdr3_aa: CASSPWTGDQPQHF
d_call: TRBD1; clone_size: -; v_call: TRBV2; j_call: TRBJ2-1; cdr3_nt: TGTGCCAGCAGTGACGGGACAGGGGGCAGGAATGAGCAGTTCTTC; cdr3_aa: CASSDGTGGRNEQFF
d_call: -; clone_size: once; v_call: TRBV11-2; j_call: TRBJ1-2; cdr3_nt: TGTGCCAGCAGCCAACTGGACAGCCTCTACACCTTC; cdr3_aa: CASSQLDSLYTF
d_call: TRBD1; clone_size: -; v_call: TRBV11-3; j_call: TRBJ1-1; cdr3_nt: TGTGCCAGCAGCTTAGGTGGGACAGCGAACACTGAAGCTTTCTTT; cdr3_aa: CASSLGGTANTEAFF
d_call: TRBD2; clone_size: -; v_call: TRBV15; j_call: TRBJ2-1; cdr3_nt: TGTGCCACCAGCAGAGCGGACCGGACTAGCGGGAGGGAGCAGTTCTTC; cdr3_aa: CATSRADRTSGREQFF
d_call: -; clone_size: -; v_call: TRBV30; j_call: TRBJ1-3; cdr3_nt: TGTGCCTGGAGTGATCGGGGGGTCTCCTCTGGAAACACCATATATTTT; cdr3_aa: CAWSDRGVSSGNTIYF
d_call: -; clone_size: -; v_call: TRBV18; j_call: TRBJ1-1; cdr3_nt: TGTGCCAGCTCTCGGACATACCTCAACATGAACACTGAAGCTTTCTTT; cdr3_aa: CASSRTYLNMNTEAFF
d_call: -; clone_size: -; v_call: TRBV30; j_call: TRBJ2-3; cdr3_nt: TGTGCCTGGAGGGATCCTAGCGCAAACACAGATACGCAGTATTTT; cdr3_aa: CAWRDPSANTDTQYF
d_call: TRBD2; clone_size: -; v_call: TRBV4-1; j_call: TRBJ2-3; cdr3_nt: TGCGCCAGCAGCCAAGAGACATTAGTAGGGCTAGCGGGGGGAGATACGCAGTATTTT; cdr3_aa: CASSQETLVGLAGGDTQYF
d_call: TRBD1; clone_size: -; v_call: TRBV11-2; j_call: TRBJ1-5; cdr3_nt: TGTGCCAGCAGCTTAGGGGGACAGGGCTATCAGCCCCAGCATTTT; cdr3_aa: CASSLGGQGYQPQHF
d_call: -; clone_size: -; v_call: TRBV27; j_call: TRBJ1-4; cdr3_nt: TGTGCCAGCAGTTTGGGGAGGGAGGGAAAACTGTTTTTT; cdr3_aa: CASSLGREGKLFF
d_call: -; clone_size: -; v_call: TRBV4-2; j_call: TRBJ2-2; cdr3_nt: TGTGCCAGCAGCCCGTCTGGCGGGTCGAACACCGGGGAGCTGTTTTTT; cdr3_aa: CASSPSGGSNTGELFF
d_call: -; clone_size: -; v_call: TRBV2; j_call: TRBJ2-7; cdr3_nt: TGTGCCAGCAGTTACAACAACGAGCAGTACTTC; cdr3_aa: CASSYNNEQYF
d_call: -; clone_size: -; v_call: TRBV6-5; j_call: TRBJ2-2; cdr3_nt: TGTGCCAGCAGGGACATCCGGAACACCGGGGAGCTGTTTTTT; cdr3_aa: CASRDIRNTGELFF
d_call: -; clone_size: -; v_call: TRBV30; j_call: TRBJ1-6; cdr3_nt: TGTGCCTGGAGTACCCCCGGGACACAAAATTCACCCCTCCACTTT; cdr3_aa: CAWSTPGTQNSPLHF